The 27 T cell receptor beta chains presented below share a single source sample, sequenced in a study of T-cell reconstitution after alpha-beta-depleted transplantation in children. Preparation of the TCRbeta library involved a method that used unique molecular identifiers. TCRdb fed the PCR reads into MiXCR, producing one record per CDR3 protein. The table records 250,000 to 400,000 distinct CDR3 sequences, around 25% of them present only once. The starting material was PBMCs, mostly from graft donor cells, obtained 180 days after TCRalphabeta/CD19-depleted stem cell transplant. The receptor set was obtained from a male patient aged 5 to 17 who had a stem cell transplant for acute lymphoblastic leukemia, so the T cells may come from the graft donor.

This clonotype was recorded once. The rearrangement links TRBV5-1 to TRBJ2-7; TRBD1 matches at 11 bases. Germline assignment: CDR1 SGHRS and CDR2 YFSETQ. This CDR3 contains 16 residues. V was pared by 0 bases and J by 7 bases, with 9 bases of the junction left unmatched. The CDR3 reads CASSLAGTGGLREQYF. CDR3 DNA sequence: TGCGCCAGCAGCTTGGCAGGGACAGGGGGGCTAAGGGAGCAGTACTTC.

This clonotype has more than one count but fewer than ten. V is TRBV4-1 and J is TRBJ2-2; D is unresolved. The length of the CDR3 is 14 residues. V lost 0 bases to trimming and J lost 8 bases, with 10 bases between them. The germline gives CDR1 MGHRA, CDR2 YSYEKL. The CDR3 DNA reads as TGCGCCAGCAGCCAAGATCCAGTGGGAGGGGAGCTGTTTTTT. Amino acid sequence: CASSQDPVGGELFF.

This chain joins TRBV3-1 and TRBJ2-7, with a possible D match to TRBD2 (6 bases). Trimming shortened V by 3 bases and J by 5 bases, and 11 bases separated the two germline ends. CDR1 and CDR2 from the germline V gene are LGHDT and YNNKEL (reference sequence). The CDR3 runs 13 residues. CDR3 in DNA: TGTGCCAGCAGCCACAGACTAGTTAACGAGCAGTACTTC. It encodes CASSHRLVNEQYF.

This clonotype was recorded a few times. The chain links TRBV4-1 to TRBJ2-4, with TRBD1 matching over 7 bases. The CDR3 covers 13 residues. Germline V lookup: CDR1 MGHRA, CDR2 YSYEKL. The trim removed 4 bases at V and 7 bases at J, leaving 4 bases unmatched. CDR3 sequence: CASSRQGMNIQYF. The CDR3 bases are TGCGCCAGCAGCCGACAGGGAATGAACATTCAGTACTTC.

This clonotype showed up just a few times. The V and J genes are TRBV7-8 and TRBJ2-6; no clear D gene. Germline values: CDR1 SGHVS, CDR2 FQNEAQ. This CDR3 has 16 residues. V lost 2 bases and J 0 bases, leaving 8 bases between the germline ends. The CDR3 region has the DNA TGTGCCAGCAGCTTACTCCGGTCCTCTGGGGCCAACGTCCTGACTTTC. Translation: CASSLLRSSGANVLTF.

The chain links TRBV28 to TRBJ2-1, with 11 bases lining up with TRBD2. This CDR3 region has 18 residues. V shed 6 bases, J shed 4 bases, and the junction held 14 bases outside the gene matches. Germline-derived CDR1 and CDR2 are MDHEN and SYDVKM. CDR3 loop: CASSLKLPGTSGYNEQFF. The CDR3 bases are TGTGCCAGCAGCCTAAAGCTTCCCGGGACTAGCGGTTACAATGAGCAGTTCTTC. The variable domain in full, completed from reference TRBV28 and TRBJ2-1, reads DVKVTQSSRYLVKRTGEKVFLECVQDMDHENMFWYRQDPGLGLRLIYFSYDVKMKEKGDIPEGYSVSREKKERFSLILESASTNQTSMYLCASSLKLPGTSGYNEQFFGPGTRLTVL.

CDR3 bases: TGTGCCAGCAGTTACTCGGGTACCCTAACGGGGCAGTACTTC. Its protein is CASSYSGTLTGQYF. This chain links TRBV6-5 with TRBJ2-7; D is undetermined. Trimming shortened V by 0 bases and J by 9 bases, and 15 bases separated the two germline ends. This CDR3 contains 14 residues. Germline lookup yields CDR1 MNHEY and CDR2 SVGAGI.

This clonotype has a handful of counts. The chain combines TRBV28 with TRBJ2-7; D is perhaps TRBD2 (6 bases). Germline V gene sequence: CDR1 MDHEN, CDR2 SYDVKM. CDR3 length equals 12 residues. V was clipped by 7 bases and J by 9 bases, with 16 bases between them. The CDR3 coding sequence is TGTGCCAGCACCTCAGGTCCCGGGGGGCAGTACTTC. This gives the protein CASTSGPGGQYF. Filled out from reference TRBV28 and TRBJ2-7, the complete variable domain reads DVKVTQSSRYLVKRTGEKVFLECVQDMDHENMFWYRQDPGLGLRLIYFSYDVKMKEKGDIPEGYSVSREKKERFSLILESASTNQTSMYLCASTSGPGGQYFGPGTRLTVT.

The rearrangement links TRBV7-3 to TRBJ2-1; tentatively, D is TRBD2 (5 bases). Looked up from germline, CDR1 is SGHTA and CDR2 is FQGTGA. Trimming stripped 5 bases from V and 0 bases from J, with 17 bases between. The length of the CDR3 is 17 residues. The CDR3 DNA follows: TGTGCCAGCAGCCTGACTAATTGGCAGAGCTCCTACAATGAGCAGTTCTTC. Encoded protein: CASSLTNWQSSYNEQFF.

The V call is TRBV11-2, the J call TRBJ1-1, with D unclear. The CDR3 has 13 amino acids. The ends were cut back, 8 bases at V and 5 bases at J, with 15 bases in the middle. From germline, CDR1 is SGHAT and CDR2 FQNNGV. The CDR3 sequence is CASRRLRRTEAFF. The CDR3 region has the DNA TGTGCCAGCCGTCGACTGAGGAGGACTGAAGCTTTCTTT.

This clonotype has more than one count but fewer than ten. In DNA, the CDR3 is TGTGCCAGCAGCCGGACAGGGGGCGGAAACTATGGCTACACCTTC. It is translated as CASSRTGGGNYGYTF. The chain is built from TRBV12-3 or TRBV12-4 and TRBJ1-2, with 11 bases that match TRBD1. Trimming cost V 6 bases and J 2 bases; bases outside gene matches: 5. The CDR3 has 15 residues.

This clonotype has just a few counts. V gene TRBV12-3 or TRBV12-4 combines with J gene TRBJ2-1, with TRBD2 matching over 10 bases. J was trimmed by 3 bases and V by 6 bases; bases with no gene match: 8. The CDR3 loop spans 16 amino acids. The CDR3 spells CASRGVSGRYYNEQFF. In DNA, the CDR3 is TGTGCCAGCAGAGGCGTTAGCGGGAGGTACTACAATGAGCAGTTCTTC.

The genes are TRBV7-6 and TRBJ1-2; 9 positions agree with TRBD1. The CDR3 length is 17 residues. The germline V gene has CDR1 SGHVS and CDR2 FNYEAQ. J gave up 3 bases and V 4 bases, and 12 bases lay outside the gene matches. The CDR3 is CASSSPGQGSLDYGYTF. CDR3 DNA sequence: TGTGCCAGCAGCTCTCCGGGACAGGGTTCCTTGGACTATGGCTACACCTTC.

The chain is built from TRBV7-8 and TRBJ2-1, with 7 bases identical to TRBD2. Germline trimming cut 5 bases from V and 5 bases from J; bases unmatched to any gene: 12. The CDR3 sequence is 16 residues long. Germline-derived CDR1 and CDR2 are SGHVS and FQNEAQ. CDR3 region: CASSPWWRETDNEQFF. For the CDR3, the DNA is TGTGCCAGCAGCCCCTGGTGGCGGGAGACCGACAATGAGCAGTTCTTC. Based on the CDR3 plus reference TRBV7-8 and TRBJ2-1, the full variable domain is GAGVSQSPRYKVAKRGQDVALRCDPISGHVSLFWYQQALGQGPEFLTYFQNEAQLDKSGLPSDRFFAERPEGSVSTLKIQRTQQEDSAVYLCASSPWWRETDNEQFFGPGTRLTVL.

The CDR3 sequence: CSAARGRRNEQYF. The CDR3 DNA is TGCAGTGCTGCTCGCGGGAGGAGGAACGAGCAGTACTTC. V usage is TRBV20-1 and J usage is TRBJ2-7; 8 bases match TRBD2. CDR1 is DFQATT, CDR2 SNEGSKA, per germline (reference sequence). Trimming at V came to 5 bases and at J to 5 bases, leaving 8 bases not matched to a gene. CDR3 length equals 13 residues.

The chain carries TRBV5-1 and TRBJ2-1, with D possibly TRBD2 on 5 matching bases. There are 16 residues in the CDR3. Trimming left V 0 bases short and J 4 bases short, with 14 bases between. CDR1 is SGHRS and CDR2 is YFSETQ in the germline V gene. The CDR3 nucleotides read TGCGCCAGCAGCTTGGCCGTGCCGGGGATATACAATGAGCAGTTCTTC. This translates into CASSLAVPGIYNEQFF.

This chain links TRBV12-3 or TRBV12-4 with TRBJ2-1; D may be TRBD1 (5 bases). The V end lost 1 base, the J end lost 9 bases, and 13 bases lay between the germline ends. CDR3 length: 14 residues. DNA of the CDR3: TGTGCCAGCAGTTTAGGGCTAGTTCAGGGTGAGCAGTTCTTC. Translated, it gives CASSLGLVQGEQFF.

This clonotype was seen only a few times. V gene TRBV6-5 combines with J gene TRBJ1-5; 9 bases are shared with TRBD1. The germline V gene has CDR1 MNHEY and CDR2 SVGAGI. V dropped 2 bases and J dropped 0; count of bases not matched to a gene: 5. This CDR3 has 17 amino acids. This CDR3 is CASSYPDRGYSNQPQHF. DNA of the CDR3: TGTGCCAGCAGTTACCCCGACAGGGGGTATAGCAATCAGCCCCAGCATTTT.

CDR3 residues: CASSLRCQLEQYF. In nucleotides, the CDR3 is TGCGCCAGCAGCTTGAGGTGCCAGCTTGAGCAGTACTTC. V and J are TRBV5-1 and TRBJ2-7, with D hard to call. The germline V gene has CDR1 SGHRS and CDR2 YFSETQ. This CDR3 contains 13 residues. V was clipped by 1 base and J by 7 bases, with 12 bases between them.

The V and J genes are TRBV7-8 and TRBJ1-3; the D gene is possibly TRBD1 (5 bases). Germline CDR1 and CDR2: SGHVS and FQNEAQ. Deletions cut 5 bases from V and 4 bases from J, with 12 bases between. The CDR3 consists of 14 residues. In DNA, the CDR3 is TGTGCCAGCAGCCGCGACAGTACCGGAAACACCATATATTTT. Encoded protein: CASSRDSTGNTIYF.

V usage is TRBV27 and J usage is TRBJ2-1; D is undetermined. The V gene lost 3 bases and the J gene lost 5 bases, with 11 bases spanning the gap. Germline lookup yields CDR1 MNHEY and CDR2 SMNVEV (reference sequence). The CDR3 runs 14 residues. CDR3: CASSFSPMDNEQFF. In nucleotides, the CDR3 is TGTGCCAGCAGTTTTAGCCCGATGGACAATGAGCAGTTCTTC.

The chain couples TRBV4-1 to TRBJ2-1; D is possibly TRBD1 (6 bases). Per the germline V gene, CDR1 is MGHRA and CDR2 is YSYEKL. The CDR3 has 15 amino acids. V lost 4 bases and J 0 bases, leaving 10 bases between the germline ends. The CDR3 region has the DNA TGCGCCAGCAGCCGGGACACGCTCTCCTACAATGAGCAGTTCTTC. This sequence encodes CASSRDTLSYNEQFF.

This clonotype was found a few times. The V and J genes are TRBV5-1 and TRBJ2-7, with D maybe TRBD1 (6 bases). CDR1 and CDR2 (germline): SGHRS, YFSETQ. Trimming pared 3 bases from V and 2 bases from J, leaving 12 bases between. The CDR3 contains 14 residues. The DNA for the CDR3 is TGCGCCAGCAGCTCGACAGGCATAGCCTACGAGCAGTACTTC. This sequence encodes CASSSTGIAYEQYF.

The chain couples TRBV20-1 to TRBJ2-3; D is possibly TRBD1 or TRBD2 (5 bases each). Germline V gives CDR1 DFQATT, CDR2 SNEGSKA (reference sequence). V was trimmed by 4 bases and J by 0 bases, leaving 23 bases between them. The CDR3 sequence is 18 residues long. CDR3 protein: CSANSEGWTVRSTDTQYF. In DNA form, the CDR3 reads TGCAGTGCTAATTCAGAGGGGTGGACCGTTCGGAGCACAGATACGCAGTATTTT.

This clonotype has a handful of counts. The CDR3 loop reads CSARAPAGGPRGKKDIQYF. The CDR3 coding sequence is TGCAGTGCTAGAGCCCCCGCGGGAGGACCGAGGGGCAAAAAGGACATTCAGTACTTC. The chain couples TRBV20-1 to TRBJ2-4; 8 bases map to TRBD2. This CDR3 comprises 19 residues. With 1 base clipped from V and 8 bases from J, the junction kept 22 bases outside the gene matches. Germline V gene sequence: CDR1 DFQATT, CDR2 SNEGSKA (reference sequence).

The chain joins TRBV4-1 to TRBJ2-6; TRBD1 agrees at 7 bases. Unmatched junction bases numbered 8, after V lost 0 bases and J lost 0 bases. This CDR3 is 19 amino acids long. Germline assignment: CDR1 MGHRA and CDR2 YSYEKL. The CDR3 here is CASSQDTGVHLSGANVLTF. DNA of the CDR3: TGCGCCAGCAGCCAAGATACAGGGGTCCATCTCTCTGGGGCCAACGTCCTGACTTTC.

This clonotype was seen a few times. The chain recombines TRBV6-1 with TRBJ1-2; D not certain. The CDR3 totals 18 residues. V gave up 7 bases and J gave up 4 bases, with 28 bases separating them. Germline values: CDR1 MNHNS, CDR2 SASEGT. CDR3 sequence reads: CASIVGGRSSGRSYGYTF. In DNA, the CDR3 is TGTGCCAGCATTGTTGGAGGTCGTTCCTCAGGCCGGAGCTATGGCTACACCTTC.